The following is a T cell receptor (beta chain) sequence with its context. V dropped 0 bases and J dropped 1 base, with 6 bases sitting between them. CDR1 MGHDK and CDR2 SYGVNS come from the germline V gene. This CDR3 spans 14 amino acids. RNA transcripts gave rise to amplified TCR beta CDR3 regions. First-round RT-PCR with HTBI primers amplified the TCR CDR3 region. TCRdb passed the multiplex PCR reads through MiXCR, listing each CDR3 protein once. The sample lists fewer than 700,000 distinct CDR3 sequences, about 15% occurring once. This record belongs to a study of T cells in Graves' hyperthyroidism and ophthalmopathy.

This receptor was taken from a woman aged 18-29 years with Graves' ophthalmopathy. The sequenced material came from blood. The chain has TRBV25-1 and TRBJ1-1; D gene ambiguous. The CDR3 sequence: CASSEYGGNTEAFF. CDR3 sequence (DNA): TGTGCCAGCAGTGAATATGGTGGGAACACTGAAGCTTTCTTT.